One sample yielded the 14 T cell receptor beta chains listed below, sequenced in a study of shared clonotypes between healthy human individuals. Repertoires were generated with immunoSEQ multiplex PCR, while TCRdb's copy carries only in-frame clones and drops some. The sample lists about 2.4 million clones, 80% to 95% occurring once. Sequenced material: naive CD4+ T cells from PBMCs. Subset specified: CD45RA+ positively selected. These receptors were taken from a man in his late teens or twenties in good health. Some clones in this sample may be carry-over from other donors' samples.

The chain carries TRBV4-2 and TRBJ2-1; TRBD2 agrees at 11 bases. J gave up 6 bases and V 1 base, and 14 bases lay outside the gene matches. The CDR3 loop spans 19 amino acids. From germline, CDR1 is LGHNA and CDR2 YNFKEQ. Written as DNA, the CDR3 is TGTGCCAGCAGCCAAGGGCTCGTTAGGGCTAGCGGGAGGTCCAATGAGCAGTTCTTC. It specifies CASSQGLVRASGRSNEQFF.

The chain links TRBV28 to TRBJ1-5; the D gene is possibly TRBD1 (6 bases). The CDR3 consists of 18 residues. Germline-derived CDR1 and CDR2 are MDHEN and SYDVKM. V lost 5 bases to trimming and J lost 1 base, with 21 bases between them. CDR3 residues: CASSPFFPRTDSNQPQHF. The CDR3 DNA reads TGTGCCAGCAGTCCCTTTTTTCCCCGGACAGACAGCAATCAGCCCCAGCATTTT.

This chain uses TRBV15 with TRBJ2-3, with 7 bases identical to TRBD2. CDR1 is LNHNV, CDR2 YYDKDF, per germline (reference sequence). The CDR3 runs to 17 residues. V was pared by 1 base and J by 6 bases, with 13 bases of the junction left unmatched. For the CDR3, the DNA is TGTGCCACCAGCAGAGTATTGGGGGGAGGGCCTGGGGATACGCAGTATTTT. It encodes CATSRVLGGGPGDTQYF.

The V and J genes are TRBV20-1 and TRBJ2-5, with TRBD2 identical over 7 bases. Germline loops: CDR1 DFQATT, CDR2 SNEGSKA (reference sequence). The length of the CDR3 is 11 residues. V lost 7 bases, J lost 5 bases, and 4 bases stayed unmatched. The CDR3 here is CSVSGGETQYF. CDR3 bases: TGCAGTGTGTCCGGGGGGGAGACCCAGTACTTC.

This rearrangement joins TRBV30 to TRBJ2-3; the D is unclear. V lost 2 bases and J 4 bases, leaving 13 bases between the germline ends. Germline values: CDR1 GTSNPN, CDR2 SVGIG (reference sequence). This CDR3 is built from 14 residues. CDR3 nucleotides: TGTGCCTGGAGTTCAGGCCTCCCCGCAGATACGCAGTATTTT. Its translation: CAWSSGLPADTQYF.

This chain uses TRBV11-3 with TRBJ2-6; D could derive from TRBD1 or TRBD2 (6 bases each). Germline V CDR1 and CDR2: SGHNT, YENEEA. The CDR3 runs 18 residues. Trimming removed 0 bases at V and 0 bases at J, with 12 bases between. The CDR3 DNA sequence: TGTGCCAGCAGCTTAGATCTGGGGGGCGGCTCTGGGGCCAACGTCCTGACTTTC. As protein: CASSLDLGGGSGANVLTF.

The CDR3 DNA follows: TGTGCCAGTAGTTCGATAGGGGGGACGAAACACCTATATGGCTACACCTTC. Amino acid sequence: CASSSIGGTKHLYGYTF. V and J are TRBV19 and TRBJ1-2; possibly TRBD1 for D (6 bases). Germline V lookup: CDR1 LNHDA, CDR2 SQIVND (reference sequence). CDR3 length: 17 residues. V was clipped by 5 bases and J by 5 bases, with 24 bases between them.

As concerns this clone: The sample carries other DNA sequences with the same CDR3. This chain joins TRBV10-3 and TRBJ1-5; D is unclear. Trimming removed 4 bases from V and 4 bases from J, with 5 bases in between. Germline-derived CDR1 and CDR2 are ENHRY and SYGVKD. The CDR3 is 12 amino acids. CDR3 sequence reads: CAISGPNQPQHF. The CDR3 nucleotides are TGTGCCATCAGTGGGCCGAATCAGCCCCAGCATTTT.

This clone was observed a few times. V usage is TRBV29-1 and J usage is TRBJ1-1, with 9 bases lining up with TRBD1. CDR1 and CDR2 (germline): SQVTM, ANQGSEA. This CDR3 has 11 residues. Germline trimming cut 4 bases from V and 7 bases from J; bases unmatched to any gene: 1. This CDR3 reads CSVGTGDEAFF. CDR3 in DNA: TGCAGCGTTGGGACAGGGGATGAAGCTTTCTTT.

CDR3 in DNA: TGTGCCAGTACCCCACTAGCGGGAGAAGAAGATACGCAGTATTTT. This gives the protein CASTPLAGEEDTQYF. The chain recombines TRBV19 with TRBJ2-3; 11 nucleotides match TRBD2. Germline V lookup: CDR1 LNHDA, CDR2 SQIVND (reference sequence). CDR3 length equals 15 residues. The junction had 8 bases not matched to a gene; V was cut back by 7 bases and J by 5 bases. Full variable domain (outside the CDR3, taken from reference TRBV19 and TRBJ2-3): DGGITQSPKYLFRKEGQNVTLSCEQNLNHDAMYWYRQDPGQGLRLIYYSQIVNDFQKGDIAEGYSVSREKKESFPLTVTSAQKNPTAFYLCASTPLAGEEDTQYFGPGTRLTVL.

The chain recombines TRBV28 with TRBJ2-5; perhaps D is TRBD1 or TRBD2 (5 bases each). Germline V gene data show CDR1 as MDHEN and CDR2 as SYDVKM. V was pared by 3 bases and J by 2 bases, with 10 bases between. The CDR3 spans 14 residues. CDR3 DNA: TGTGCCAGCAGTTTCAGAGGGGCTCAAGAGACCCAGTACTTC. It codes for CASSFRGAQETQYF.

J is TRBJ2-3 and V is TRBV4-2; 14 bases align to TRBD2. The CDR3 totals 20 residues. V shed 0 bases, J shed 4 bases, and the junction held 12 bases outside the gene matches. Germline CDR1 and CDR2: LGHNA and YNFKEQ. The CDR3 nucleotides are TGTGCCAGCAGCCAAGATTTTGGAAAGTGGACTAGCGGGAGGCCAGATACGCAGTATTTT. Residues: CASSQDFGKWTSGRPDTQYF.

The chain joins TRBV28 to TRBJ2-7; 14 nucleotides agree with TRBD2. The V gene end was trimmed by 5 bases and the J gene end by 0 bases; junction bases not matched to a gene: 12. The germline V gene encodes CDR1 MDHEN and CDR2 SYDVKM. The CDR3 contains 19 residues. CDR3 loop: CASSRRLAGGLVFSYEQYF. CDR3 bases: TGTGCCAGCAGTAGACGACTAGCGGGAGGGCTCGTCTTCTCCTACGAGCAGTACTTC.

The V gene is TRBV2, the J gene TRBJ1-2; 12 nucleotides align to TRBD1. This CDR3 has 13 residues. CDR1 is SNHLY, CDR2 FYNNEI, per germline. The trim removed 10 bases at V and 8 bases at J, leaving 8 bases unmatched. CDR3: CATRDRGLGGYTF. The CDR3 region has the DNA TGTGCCACAAGGGACAGGGGGCTAGGCGGCTACACCTTC.